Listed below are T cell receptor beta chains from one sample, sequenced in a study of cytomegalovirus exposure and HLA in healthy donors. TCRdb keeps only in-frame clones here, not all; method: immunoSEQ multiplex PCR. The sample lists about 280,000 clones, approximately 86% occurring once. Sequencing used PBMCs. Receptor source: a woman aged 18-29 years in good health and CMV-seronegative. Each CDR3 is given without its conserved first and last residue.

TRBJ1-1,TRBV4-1,ASRPQGRDTEAF
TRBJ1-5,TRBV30,AWDRGRDQPQH
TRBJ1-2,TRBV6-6,ASSYSRGYGYT
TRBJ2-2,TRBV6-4,ASSGLIGGGHTGELF
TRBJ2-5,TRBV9,ASSVLGGDDDQETQY
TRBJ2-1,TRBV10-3,AIRPWTGLSSYNEQF
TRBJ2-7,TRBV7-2,ASSSGRRSSYEQY
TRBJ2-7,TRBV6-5,ASSRDRAILY
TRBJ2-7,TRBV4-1,ASSPRLAGAYEQY
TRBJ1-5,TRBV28,ASSLRTGYSNQPQH
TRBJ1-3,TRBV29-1,SVVTGTFSGNTIY
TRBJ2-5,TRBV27,ASMGLAGGEETQY